This T cell receptor (beta chain) emerged from a study of CD8 T cells in ankylosing spondylitis (dated by TCRdb to about 2017). Background on the whole study: The study profiled T cell receptor beta repertoires in healthy donors and ankylosing spondylitis patients to find disease-linked TCR variants. The whole study cohort included about a hundred healthy donors and 25 or so ankylosing spondylitis patients. Peripheral blood was sampled, and synovial fluid was also collected from ankylosing spondylitis patients.

Worth noting for this clonotype: This clone's antigen is unknown. No much larger clone is present one base from it, and per-base qualities are unavailable.

What the authors observed across the whole study: Significant enrichment of the disease-linked clones was reported in matched synovial fluid samples from ankylosing spondylitis patients. Some of the motif variants had been reported before in the synovial fluid and blood of reactive arthritis patients, a finding that suggests common disease-initiation mechanisms. Blood from ankylosing spondylitis patients appeared to be characterized by a TCR beta motif composed of under 10 highly homologous amino acid variants. The disease-linked clones had a CD8+ phenotype and were found at relatively low frequencies in peripheral blood.

The CDR3 covers 12 residues, taking in both the cysteine and the phenylalanine. Only the CDR3 DNA is retained, 36 bases long and in frame from the first base. Deletion took 5 bases off V and 0 bases off J, with a span of 7 bases between the germline ends. CDR1 and CDR2 were assigned from the germline V gene (reference sequence) as DFQATT and SNEGSKA. Sequenced on an Illumina HiSeq 2500. Quantitative 5'-RACE with molecular barcodes was the method used to prepare the TCR beta libraries. For the original study's pipeline: Disease-linked TCR variants were identified with a new computational method built on a probabilistic model of VDJ rearrangement. TCRdb's own reprocessing of the public reads used fastp at Q25 and MiXCR and kept productive beta chains. Identical CDR3 protein sequences are pooled into one entry, listed with their most common genes and DNA. The V and J calls follow TCRdb's processing rather than the paper's. The sample table shows about 400,000 distinct CDR3 sequences, and around 22% are seen once. The top ten constitute roughly a sixth of the sample.

In this chain, TRBV20-1 is recombined with TRBJ1-2; TRBD1 could be the D gene, as 6 bases match. The material sequenced was blood, either unsorted or a sorted T cell fraction (not recorded which). This clonotype was sampled from a male donor with ankylosing spondylitis. The sequence in DNA is TGCAGTGCTCAGGGGTCTAACTATGGCTACACCTTC. This translates into CSAQGSNYGYTF.